This note documents a single T cell receptor (beta chain) sequence. Its antigen is still unknown. The sample is drawn from a study of CD8+ T cells in alopecia areata. Study results and limitations: Throughout tofacitinib, many expanded lesional clones continued to persist in scalp and blood.

Investigators isolated RNA and reverse transcribed it into cDNA to act as the sequencing template. Repertoires were generated with immunoSEQ multiplex PCR, while TCRdb's copy carries only in-frame clones and drops some. The repertoire has 190,000 or so clones, more than 45% of them found once; the top ten carry 5.5%. Described treatment: oral pan-JAK inhibitor, 5-10 mg twice daily. V lost 1 base to trimming and J lost 3 bases; unmatched junction nucleotides: 8. Per germline, CDR1 LNHNV and CDR2 YYDKDF (reference sequence). The CDR3 loop spans 16 amino acids. The source was CD4+ T cells sorted from blood, collected at week 24, from a patient treated with tofacitinib. The TCR was taken from a human donor with alopecia areata. The chain is built from TRBV15 and TRBJ2-7, with 8 positions matching TRBD1. CDR3: CATSRGRLTGGYEQYF. CDR3 nucleotide sequence: TGTGCCACCAGCAGAGGACGCCTTACAGGGGGCTACGAGCAGTACTTC.